This T cell receptor (beta chain) derives from a study of blood T cell repertoires in COVID-19 (dated by TCRdb to about 2020). General notes on the study: Samples covering the acute and convalescent phases of COVID-19 were provided by collaborators in the United States, Italy and Spain. The material from the prospective study consisted of cDNA or gDNA derived from T cells, B-cell-depleted T cells, or PBMCs. Deeply sampled blood TCRbeta repertoires from subjects exposed to, actively infected with, or recovered from COVID-19 were included in the dataset. The repertoires were made available in a free public database intended to serve as a resource for research on the immune response to SARS-CoV-2. The samples were drawn from two sources: the first 160 participants of the ongoing ImmuneRACE study, and 1,254 subjects contributed by 6 global collaborators. Sample metadata almost always included a de-identified subject ID, COVID-19 status, age in years and sex. HLA class I and class II types, where available, came from metadata supplied by the sample provider rather than from assay-based typing. The full study reports these points: Clinical and demographic metadata were provided uncurated, with the amount varying by source and participant.

TCRbeta CDR3 regions were amplified from genomic DNA using the immunoSEQ Assay, a bias-controlled multiplex PCR. Concerning the study's data processing: The number of nucleated cells in each sample was estimated by amplification of reference gene primers within the assay. To quantify the absolute abundance of each unique TCRbeta CDR3 rearrangement, sequence reads were collapsed and filtered. For each sample, productive Simpson clonality was calculated by taking the square root of Simpson's diversity index across productive rearrangements. TCRdb mirrors the immuneACCESS table, restricted to in-frame sequences. Some clones are absent from its copies; in checked studies, under half trace to an unresolved V gene, and the reason for the others is unknown. V and J calls and clone size are as listed in that table; D and trimming were resolved from the DNA. The sample records about 120,000 clones, about 80% of which are singletons. The biggest ten clones account for about 40% of the sample.

About this clone: What this receptor recognizes is not known. The sample holds no much larger clone one base away, and base qualities are not on file.

Counted from cysteine to phenylalanine, this CDR3 has 11 amino acids. Only CDR3 DNA is held: 33 bases, read in frame from base 1. V is pared back by 4 bases and J by 2 bases, with 6 bases lying between the germline termini. Sequences SQVTM (CDR1) and ANQGSEA (CDR2) are obtained from the germline V gene. Each collaborating institution followed its own protocols to collect whole blood in K2EDTA tubes. For TCRbeta analysis, collaborator samples were shipped as frozen whole blood, as isolated PBMCs, or as DNA extracted from either sample type. The clonotype was recovered from a man in his forties with active or convalescent COVID-19. The chain is assembled from TRBV29-1 and TRBJ2-7; the D gene is perhaps TRBD2, from 6 matching bases. The sequenced sample was peripheral blood. The CDR3 protein: CSVGTTYEQYF. In nucleotide form, the sequence is TGCAGCGTTGGGACTACCTACGAGCAGTACTTC.